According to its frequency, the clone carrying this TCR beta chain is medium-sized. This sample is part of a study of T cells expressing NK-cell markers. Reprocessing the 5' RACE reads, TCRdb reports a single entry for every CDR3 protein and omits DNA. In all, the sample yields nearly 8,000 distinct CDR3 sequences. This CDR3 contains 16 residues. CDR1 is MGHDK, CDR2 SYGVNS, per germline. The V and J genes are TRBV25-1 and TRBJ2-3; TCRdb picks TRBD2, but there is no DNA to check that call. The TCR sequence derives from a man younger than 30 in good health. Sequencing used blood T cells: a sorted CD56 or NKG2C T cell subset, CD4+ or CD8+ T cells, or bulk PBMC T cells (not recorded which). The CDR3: CASSEYLGDGTDTQYF.